The present T cell receptor beta chain was sequenced within a study of human T cells and chemical hapten exposure. TCRdb independently ran MiXCR on the RACE reads; one entry per CDR3 protein. The sample holds 80,000 to 95,000 distinct CDR3 sequences; over 8.5% are singletons and the top ten take about 4%. As to this clonotype: This could be a read error, since a much larger clone is one nucleotide away.

The germline CDR1 and CDR2 sequences are LGHDT and YNNKEL (reference sequence). The CDR3 has 15 amino acids. Time point denoted: patch test 1, 2 weeks after DPC sensitization. Treatment of the sample: therapeutic diphenylcyclopropenone sensitization with weekly scalp DPC. The sequence derives from a woman in her forties or fifties with alopecia areata. Some clones in this sample may be carry-over from other donors' samples. The V gene is TRBV3-1, the J gene TRBJ2-1; weak D call: TRBD2 (7 bases). The specimen comprised whole blood, sampled in connection with sensitization to the hapten diphenylcyclopropenone (DPC). The DNA of the CDR3 is TGTGCCAGCAGCCCCCGGACTAGTTGGGACAATGAGCGGTTCTTC. It codes for CASSPRTSWDNERFF.